Sequencing of this T cell receptor beta chain was carried out in a study of cytomegalovirus exposure and HLA in healthy donors. Across the whole study: Later, an analysis reported that the 95 to 150 validation repertoires had used the same platform as the roughly 720 first-cohort repertoires. Study-wide results and caveats: Cytomegalovirus-associated status was assigned to fewer than 200 TCR beta chains.

The assay was immunoSEQ multiplex PCR, and TCRdb's table has in-frame clones only and misses some. Among approximately 140,000 clones listed, 70% to 90% were seen once. The CDR3 length is 16 residues. Trimming left V 2 bases short and J 4 bases short, with 17 bases between. Germline V gene lookup returns CDR1 KGHSH and CDR2 LQKENI. Note on this clone: The antigen is not known.

The sequence came from a man aged 18 to 30 in good health and CMV-seronegative. The chain joins TRBV18 to TRBJ1-2; a possible D gene is TRBD1 (6 bases). What was sequenced was PBMCs. The CDR3 bases are TGTGCCAGCTCACCAGACACGGACAGTCCGGGCTATGGCTACACCTTC. Translating gives CASSPDTDSPGYGYTF.